A selection of T cell receptor beta chains follows, all from one sample in a study of blood T cell repertoires in COVID-19. This table comes from immunoSEQ multiplex PCR, and its TCRdb copy is limited to in-frame clones, with some not included. The repertoire includes about 250,000 clones, about nine tenths of them detected once, and about 1.6% sits in the top ten. The specimen was peripheral blood. These receptors were collected from a woman aged 60-75 years who had recovered from COVID-19. Both conserved end residues are part of each CDR3. Fields, in order: D gene, V gene, J gene, clone size, CDR3 protein, CDR3 DNA. A D gene is named only where the DNA matches it firmly. Clone sizes are given selectively: once, few, many, or a class where the clone is expanded.

-	TRBV15	TRBJ2-7	-	CATSREGGPRYEQYF	TGTGCCACCAGCAGAGAGGGGGGACCGAGATACGAGCAGTACTTC
-	TRBV9	TRBJ1-2	-	CASSVGTSLYGYTF	TGTGCCAGCAGCGTAGGTACCTCACTCTATGGCTACACCTTC
TRBD2	TRBV4-3	TRBJ2-1	-	CASSQFTSGGFYNEQFF	TGCGCCAGCAGCCAATTTACTAGCGGGGGGTTCTACAATGAGCAGTTCTTC
-	TRBV2	TRBJ2-3	-	CASSDRRSTDTQYF	TGTGCCAGCAGCGACAGGAGAAGCACAGATACGCAGTATTTT
TRBD1	TRBV11-3	TRBJ2-3	-	CASSWDRAPDTQYF	TGTGCCAGCAGCTGGGACAGGGCCCCAGATACGCAGTATTTT
-	TRBV5-6	TRBJ2-1	-	CASSVQGGEPYNEQFF	TGTGCCAGTTCAGTGCAAGGCGGGGAACCCTACAATGAGCAGTTCTTC
-	TRBV11-1	TRBJ2-2	-	CASSLGVASAGELFF	TGTGCCAGCAGCTTAGGGGTTGCTAGTGCCGGGGAGCTGTTTTTT
-	TRBV6-5	TRBJ1-5	-	CASSSTRQYQPQHF	TGTGCCAGCAGTTCCACTCGACAGTATCAGCCCCAGCATTTT
TRBD2	TRBV27	TRBJ2-1	-	CASSSGVAGEPTYNEQFF	TGTGCCAGCAGTTCCGGAGTAGCGGGGGAACCGACCTACAATGAGCAGTTCTTC
-	TRBV6-6	TRBJ2-7	-	CASRFLLGYEQYF	TGTGCCAGCAGATTCCTACTAGGTTACGAGCAGTACTTC
-	TRBV7-9	TRBJ2-1	-	CASSRSDRTNRGYNEQFF	TGTGCCAGCAGCCGATCCGACAGGACCAATAGAGGATACAATGAGCAGTTCTTC
TRBD1	TRBV29-1	TRBJ1-2	-	CSVGPGGSGYTF	TGCAGCGTAGGCCCAGGGGGGTCTGGCTACACCTTC
-	TRBV6-1	TRBJ1-6	-	CASSERRVGSPLHF	TGTGCCAGCAGTGAAAGGAGGGTTGGTTCACCCCTCCACTTT
TRBD1	TRBV27	TRBJ1-1	-	CASSSDRGRGGGEAFF	TGTGCCAGCAGTTCGGACAGGGGTCGGGGGGGTGGTGAAGCTTTCTTT
-	TRBV5-1	TRBJ2-5	-	CASSPSAGYQETQYF	TGCGCCAGCAGCCCGAGCGCGGGGTACCAAGAGACCCAGTACTTC
TRBD1	TRBV7-9	TRBJ2-7	-	CASSRPAGTGGEQYF	TGTGCCAGCAGCCGACCCGCAGGGACAGGGGGCGAGCAGTACTTC
-	TRBV6-5	TRBJ1-6	-	CASTTGLDSPLHF	TGTGCCAGCACGACAGGTTTGGATTCACCCCTCCACTTT
-	TRBV14	TRBJ1-2	-	CASSQDTISTGVGGYTF	TGTGCCAGCAGCCAAGATACTATTTCGACGGGGGTAGGGGGCTACACCTTC
TRBD1	TRBV28	TRBJ1-2	-	CASSTEGAQYYGYTF	TGTGCCAGCAGTACCGAGGGGGCGCAGTACTATGGCTACACCTTC
-	TRBV4-3	TRBJ2-2	-	CASSQGTGTGELFF	TGCGCCAGCAGCCAAGGAACGGGGACCGGGGAGCTGTTTTTT
TRBD1	TRBV7-3	TRBJ2-3	-	CASSLRGQGSADTQYF	TGTGCCAGCAGCTTAAGGGGACAGGGGTCGGCAGATACGCAGTATTTT
-	TRBV27	TRBJ1-1	-	CASSLPGGNTEAFF	TGTGCCAGCAGCCTCCCGGGAGGGAACACTGAAGCTTTCTTT
-	TRBV9	TRBJ2-1	-	CASSARSQRVEKEQFF	TGTGCCAGCAGCGCCCGATCCCAGAGGGTGGAAAAAGAGCAGTTCTTC
-	TRBV11-3	TRBJ2-5	-	CASSLGREETQYF	TGTGCCAGCAGCTTGGGCAGGGAAGAGACCCAGTACTTC
TRBD2	TRBV5-1	TRBJ2-5	-	CASKPAGLAGGIKQETQYF	TGCGCCAGCAAACCTGCCGGACTAGCGGGGGGAATAAAACAAGAGACCCAGTACTTC
TRBD1	TRBV19	TRBJ1-6	once	CASSIRFGQGRLEPLHF	TGTGCCAGTAGTATAAGGTTCGGACAGGGACGACTAGAACCCCTCCACTTT
TRBD2	TRBV18	TRBJ2-1	few	CASSREVAGTEQFF	TGTGCCAGCTCACGGGAGGTAGCGGGGACTGAGCAGTTCTTC
TRBD2	TRBV5-4	TRBJ2-3	-	CAVSGAGGTDTQYF	TGTGCCGTCTCTGGGGCGGGGGGGACAGATACGCAGTATTTT
-	TRBV6-2/TRBV6-3	TRBJ2-4	-	CASSYWGRVQKNIQYF	TGTGCCAGCAGTTACTGGGGCAGGGTACAGAAAAACATTCAGTACTTC
-	TRBV9	TRBJ2-3	-	CASSPPRGASTDTQYF	TGTGCCAGCAGCCCTCCCCGGGGGGCTAGCACAGATACGCAGTATTTT
-	TRBV5-1	TRBJ2-6	-	CASSLGDTSGANVLTF	TGCGCCAGCAGCTTGGGGGACACCTCTGGGGCCAACGTCCTGACTTTC
-	TRBV2	TRBJ1-2	-	CASSESQTRSNYGYTF	TGTGCCAGCAGTGAAAGCCAGACACGCTCAAACTATGGCTACACCTTC
TRBD1	TRBV7-8	TRBJ2-2	-	CASSLTRGQGYTGELFF	TGTGCCAGCAGCCTAACCCGAGGACAGGGTTACACCGGGGAGCTGTTTTTT
TRBD1	TRBV7-2	TRBJ1-3	-	CASSLVGQGASGNTIYF	TGTGCCAGCAGCTTAGTGGGACAGGGGGCCTCTGGAAACACCATATATTTT
-	TRBV9	TRBJ2-5	-	CASSVNSRETQYF	TGTGCCAGCAGCGTAAACTCACGAGAGACCCAGTACTTC
TRBD1	TRBV9	TRBJ1-1	few	CASSPPGQGATEAFF	TGTGCCAGCAGCCCCCCTGGACAGGGGGCCACTGAAGCTTTCTTT
-	TRBV28	TRBJ1-3	-	CASTQTNRNTIYF	TGTGCCAGCACCCAAACAAACAGAAACACCATATATTTT
TRBD2	TRBV5-1	TRBJ2-7	-	CASSYRAGEGEQYF	TGCGCCAGCAGCTATCGGGCGGGGGAAGGCGAGCAGTACTTC
TRBD1	TRBV5-1	TRBJ1-6	-	CASSLRTGGIGSPLHF	TGCGCCAGCAGCCTCCGGACAGGGGGAATCGGTTCACCCCTCCACTTT
-	TRBV5-1	TRBJ1-2	-	CASSLSVGIANYGYTF	TGCGCCAGCAGCTTGAGTGTGGGCATAGCTAACTATGGCTACACCTTC
TRBD2	TRBV4-1	TRBJ2-2	-	CASSYTSGGAFTGELFF	TGCGCCAGCAGCTATACTAGCGGGGGGGCTTTCACCGGGGAGCTGTTTTTT
TRBD1	TRBV7-2	TRBJ1-5	-	CASSTRPPSMTGSQPQHF	TGTGCCAGCAGCACTAGACCTCCTTCTATGACAGGGAGTCAGCCCCAGCATTTT
TRBD2	TRBV28	TRBJ2-1	-	CASSLTGGGQFF	TGTGCCAGCAGTTTAACGGGGGGTGGGCAGTTCTTC
TRBD2	TRBV28	TRBJ2-3	-	CATGRGGTDTQYF	TGTGCCACCGGGCGGGGGGGCACAGATACGCAGTATTTT
-	TRBV6-4	TRBJ2-1	-	CASSELRGVEQFF	TGTGCCAGCAGTGAACTGCGCGGCGTAGAGCAGTTCTTC
TRBD2	TRBV7-3	TRBJ2-1	-	CASSSRGGVYNEQFF	TGTGCCAGCAGCTCCCGGGGGGGAGTGTACAATGAGCAGTTCTTC
TRBD2	TRBV5-6	TRBJ2-1	-	CASSSEIAGGYNEQFF	TGTGCCAGCAGCTCCGAAATAGCGGGGGGTTACAATGAGCAGTTCTTC
TRBD1	TRBV19	TRBJ1-2	-	CASSRDRAAGYTF	TGTGCCAGTAGTAGGGACAGGGCGGCTGGCTACACCTTC
-	TRBV7-9	TRBJ1-1	-	CASSQGHPSGGTEAFF	TGTGCCAGCAGCCAGGGACACCCCTCCGGGGGGACTGAAGCTTTCTTT
-	TRBV5-6	TRBJ2-7	-	CASSLGNRDPYEQYF	TGTGCCAGCAGCTTGGGCAACAGGGACCCCTACGAGCAGTACTTC
TRBD1	TRBV5-1	TRBJ1-1	-	CASSIQGFGTEAFF	TGCGCCAGCAGCATACAGGGGTTCGGCACTGAAGCTTTCTTT
TRBD2	TRBV7-2	TRBJ2-5	-	CASSSLAGVGETQYF	TGTGCCAGCAGCTCCCTAGCGGGGGTCGGTGAGACCCAGTACTTC
TRBD1	TRBV5-1	TRBJ2-1	-	CASAPDRGFFNEQFF	TGCGCCAGCGCCCCAGACAGGGGTTTTTTCAATGAGCAGTTCTTC
-	TRBV29-1	TRBJ1-3	-	CSVAHGRSSGNTIYF	TGCAGCGTCGCCCATGGTAGGAGCTCTGGAAACACCATATATTTT
TRBD2	TRBV9	TRBJ2-1	-	CASSVVLAGDEQFF	TGTGCCAGCAGCGTAGTACTAGCGGGGGATGAGCAGTTCTTC
-	TRBV6-5	TRBJ1-4	-	CASRGHYATNEKLFF	TGTGCCAGCAGAGGACACTATGCAACTAATGAAAAACTGTTTTTT
-	TRBV7-9	TRBJ1-1	-	CASSLETSNTEAFF	TGTGCCAGCAGCTTAGAGACAAGCAACACTGAAGCTTTCTTT
-	TRBV6-6	TRBJ2-1	-	CASQKSDLQFF	TGTGCCAGCCAGAAGTCCGATCTGCAGTTCTTC
-	TRBV24-1	TRBJ2-5	-	CATRSQGETQYF	TGTGCCACCAGAAGTCAGGGCGAGACCCAGTACTTC
TRBD2	TRBV28	TRBJ2-3	-	CASKLGGVTDTQYF	TGTGCCAGCAAGCTCGGGGGGGTTACAGATACGCAGTATTTT